These 15 T cell receptor beta chains were all obtained from the same sample, sequenced in a study of blood T cells in healthy people across ages. Through a sample-barcoded 5' primer and a J-beta primer mix, a second PCR was run for roughly 6 to 11 cycles. TCRdb passed the 5' RACE reads through MiXCR, listing each CDR3 protein once. The sample holds some 760,000 distinct CDR3 sequences; roughly 25% are singletons and the top ten take under 4.5%. The data were also submitted as part of a second study, on T cells of mothers and their children.

Sequenced material: blood. All receptors derive from a boy aged 10-17 years in good health.

This clonotype was seen only a few times. The rearrangement uses TRBV7-2 and TRBJ2-5, with 10 bases lining up with TRBD1. The J call is uncertain, as TRBJ2-7 better fits the DNA end. The CDR3 spans 15 residues. Germline CDR1 SGHTA, CDR2 FQGNSA. CDR3 DNA sequence: TGTGCCAGCAGCAGCGACGGGACAGGGGCCTACGAGCAGTACTTC. Protein product: CASSSDGTGAYEQYF.

The rearrangement uses TRBV4-3 and TRBJ1-6; D is uncertain. Germline V lookup: CDR1 LGHNA, CDR2 YSLEER. The CDR3 covers 17 residues. V was shortened by 4 bases and J by 10 bases, with 23 bases between the two germline ends. CDR3 DNA: TGCGCCAGCAGCCGGTTCGGGGTAGAAGTGGTTGGCTCACCCCTCCACTTT. Amino acids: CASSRFGVEVVGSPLHF.

Many counts were recorded for this clonotype. The chain recombines TRBV5-6 with TRBJ1-2; 9 bases line up with TRBD1. The CDR3 sequence is 14 residues long. Germline loops: CDR1 SGHDT, CDR2 YYEEEE. The V and J ends lost 2 bases and 7 bases, in that order; junction bases with no gene match: 6. The CDR3 DNA follows: TGTGCCAGCAGCTTTCGGACAGGGGACGCTGGCTACACCTTC. This gives the protein CASSFRTGDAGYTF. The full variable domain, its missing parts supplied by reference TRBV5-6 and TRBJ1-2, is DAGVTQSPTHLIKTRGQQVTLRCSPKSGHDTVSWYQQALGQGPQFIFQYYEEEERQRGNFPDRFSGHQFPNYSSELNVNALLLGDSALYLCASSFRTGDAGYTFGSGTRLTVV.

This clonotype was counted a few times. The chain has TRBV10-3 and TRBJ1-2; 8 bases match TRBD1. The CDR3 is 14 residues long. V gave up 6 bases and J gave up 3 bases; unmatched junction bases: 6. From germline, CDR1 is ENHRY and CDR2 SYGVKD. The CDR3 sequence is CAISSDRGDYGYTF. CDR3 nucleotides: TGTGCCATCAGCTCCGACAGGGGCGACTATGGCTACACCTTC.

This clonotype came up a few times. The V gene is TRBV21-1, the J gene TRBJ2-7; no check of the table's D call, TRBD1, against the DNA was made. TRBV21-1 counts as a pseudogene. The CDR3 spans 14 residues. The CDR3 DNA reads TGTGCCAGCAGTGACAGGGAGAGCTCCTACGAGCAGTACTTC. Encoded protein: CASSDRESSYEQYF.

Only a few counts were recorded for this clonotype. The gene calls are TRBV27 and TRBJ1-1, with D unresolved. Germline CDR1 MNHEY, CDR2 SMNVEV (reference sequence). The CDR3 runs to 13 residues. V was cut by 2 bases and J by 1 base, with 5 bases left in between. CDR3: CASSLHENTEAFF. Written as DNA, the CDR3 is TGTGCCAGCAGTTTACACGAGAACACTGAAGCTTTCTTT.

This clonotype was picked up a small number of times. The chain joins TRBV28 to TRBJ1-6; 7 nucleotides agree with TRBD1. Losses at the gene ends were 3 bases for V and 5 bases for J; bases not matched to a gene: 4. CDR3 length: 15 amino acids. CDR1 MDHEN and CDR2 SYDVKM come from the germline V gene. CDR3 residues: CASSFWTGHNSPLHF. In DNA, the CDR3 is TGTGCCAGCAGTTTTTGGACAGGCCATAATTCACCCCTCCACTTT.

In this sample, this clonotype turned up a few times. A much bigger clone sits one base away, suggesting this may be a read error. A read error is likely, as this CDR3 ends without the conserved phenylalanine or tryptophan. The V call is TRBV20-1, the J call TRBJ2-7; 10 bases align to TRBD2. This CDR3 region has 15 residues. J was trimmed by 3 bases and V by 0 bases; bases with no gene match: 5. The germline CDR1 and CDR2 sequences are DFQATT and SNEGSKA (reference sequence). The CDR3 is CSARDIAGGLYEQYL. As DNA, the CDR3 is TGCAGTGCTAGAGACATAGCGGGGGGACTCTACGAGCAGTACCTC.

J is TRBJ2-2 and V is TRBV5-1, with 11 bases identical to TRBD1. The CDR3 has 16 amino acids. Trimming cost V 3 bases and J 5 bases; bases outside gene matches: 6. Per the germline V gene, CDR1 is SGHRS and CDR2 is YFSETQ. CDR3 bases: TGCGCCAGCAGCTCGGGAGGACAGGGGGCGACCGGGGAGCTGTTTTTT. This gives the protein CASSSGGQGATGELFF.

For this clonotype: One end of the junction does not line up with germline, which may come from a read error. The chain recombines TRBV6-6 with TRBJ1-1; D gene unclear. Germline-derived CDR1 and CDR2 are MNHNY and SVGAGI (reference sequence). This CDR3 is built from 14 residues. The CDR3 here is CASGPLALGTEPFF. CDR3 bases: TGTGCCAGCGGTCCGTTAGCCCTGGGCACTGAACCTTTCTTT.

This chain links TRBV6-6 with TRBJ2-1; TRBD2 agrees at 10 bases. This CDR3 is 14 amino acids long. V was clipped by 6 bases and J by 6 bases; unmatched bases: 5. Germline CDR1 is MNHNY and CDR2 is SVGAGI (reference sequence). The DNA for the CDR3 is TGTGCCAGCAGAATAAGCGGGGGGGGCAATGAGCAGTTCTTC. It specifies CASRISGGGNEQFF.

The V call is TRBV7-6, the J call TRBJ1-1, with 8 positions matching TRBD1. V was pared by 3 bases and J by 3 bases, with 9 bases of the junction left unmatched. Germline values: CDR1 SGHVS, CDR2 FNYEAQ. This CDR3 region has 16 residues. CDR3 sequence reads: CASSFSAGGGDTEAFF. Written as DNA, the CDR3 is TGTGCCAGCAGCTTTTCAGCAGGGGGCGGGGACACTGAAGCTTTCTTT.

This chain links TRBV7-9 with TRBJ2-5; D might be TRBD2 (6 bases). The J call is in doubt because the DNA end fits TRBJ2-7 better. Germline CDR1 reads SEHNR; CDR2 reads FQNEAQ (reference sequence). There are 16 residues in the CDR3. The CDR3, as DNA: TGTGCCAGCAGCGCAGCGGGTGGTCTAGCTGCGTTCGAGCAGTACTTC. Protein product: CASSAAGGLAAFEQYF.

A few counts support this clonotype. This chain links TRBV28 with TRBJ1-2; tentatively, D is TRBD1 (6 bases). The CDR3 consists of 14 residues. V was cut by 1 base and J by 8 bases, with 14 bases left in between. Germline V gene data show CDR1 as MDHEN and CDR2 as SYDVKM. DNA of the CDR3: TGTGCCAGCAGTTTATCTAGTCGGACAGAAGGCTACACCTTC. Translated, it gives CASSLSSRTEGYTF.

The chain couples TRBV11-2 to TRBJ2-1; 10 bases are shared with TRBD2. J lost 1 base, V lost 8 bases, and 5 bases had no gene match. The CDR3 runs to 15 residues. CDR1 SGHAT and CDR2 FQNNGV come from the germline V gene. This chain's CDR3 is CASSTSGVSYNEQFF. The CDR3 nucleotides read TGTGCCAGCTCCACTAGCGGGGTTTCCTACAATGAGCAGTTCTTC.